These T cell receptor beta chains were read from a single sample in a study of blood T cell repertoires in COVID-19. Profiled with immunoSEQ multiplex PCR; TCRdb holds only in-frame clones, not every one. The repertoire holds 200,000 to 250,000 clones, with around 82% as singletons. The sequencing input was peripheral blood. The receptors here all came from a woman in her twenties or thirties who had recovered from COVID-19. The CDR3 runs from the conserved cysteine through the conserved F or W. A D gene is named only where the DNA matches it firmly. Expanded clones get a size class; other rows say once, few or many, or leave the size out.

D gene,CDR3 length,J gene,clone size,V gene,CDR3 DNA,CDR3 protein
NA,13,TRBJ2-7,few,TRBV5-1,TGCGCCAGCAGCTTACAGGCCCTACACGAGCAGTACTTC,CASSLQALHEQYF
TRBD1,14,TRBJ2-1,NA,TRBV9,TGTGCCAGCAGAGTTTCCGGGACAGGCAATGAGCAGTTCTTC,CASRVSGTGNEQFF
TRBD2,16,TRBJ2-7,NA,TRBV19,TGTGCCAGTAGTACCGGACTAGCGGGGCACTCCTACGAGCAGTACTTC,CASSTGLAGHSYEQYF
TRBD1,17,TRBJ2-1,NA,TRBV7-6,TGTGCCAGCAGCTTTAGTACCGGGACAGGTTTCTACAATGAGCAGTTCTTC,CASSFSTGTGFYNEQFF
TRBD1,14,TRBJ1-3,NA,TRBV19,TGTGCCAGTAGTATGGGGGACAGCAGAAACACCATATATTTT,CASSMGDSRNTIYF
NA,12,TRBJ1-2,NA,TRBV29-1,TGCAGCGTTCACCGGGCCGAGGGAGGCTACACCTTC,CSVHRAEGGYTF
NA,15,TRBJ1-5,NA,TRBV6-6,TGTGCCAGCAGTTACTCGCGACAGCGCAATCAGCCCCAGCATTTT,CASSYSRQRNQPQHF
NA,14,TRBJ1-3,few,TRBV5-1,TGCGCCAGCAGCTTGGCCCAGGGTGGAAACACCATATATTTT,CASSLAQGGNTIYF
NA,16,TRBJ2-3,few,TRBV24-1,TGTGCCACCAGTGATTTGCCCAGGGGATGGGGGGATACGCAGTATTTT,CATSDLPRGWGDTQYF
TRBD2,16,TRBJ2-2,NA,TRBV18,TGTGCCAGCTCCCCAATCAGCGGGAAGAACACCGGGGAGCTGTTTTTT,CASSPISGKNTGELFF
NA,15,TRBJ2-3,once,TRBV6-5,TGTGCCAGCAGCTGGAGGGACAGAAGCACAGATACGCAGTATTTT,CASSWRDRSTDTQYF
NA,13,TRBJ2-5,NA,TRBV25-1,TGTGCCAGCAGTGTACACCTTCAAGAGACCCAGTACTTC,CASSVHLQETQYF
NA,14,TRBJ1-2,NA,TRBV30,TGTGCCTGGAGTGTTGGTGGGCGTCTGACCGACTACACCTTC,CAWSVGGRLTDYTF
NA,15,TRBJ1-5,NA,TRBV21-1,TGTGCCAGCAGCAAAGACATCCCTAGCAATCAGCCCCAGCATTTT,CASSKDIPSNQPQHF
NA,12,TRBJ1-2,NA,TRBV2,TGTGCCAGCAGTGAGATGCCGAGAGACTACACCTTC,CASSEMPRDYTF
TRBD1,15,TRBJ2-7,NA,TRBV27,TGTGCCAGCAGTTTATCGGCAGGGGGCAGGGACGAGCAGTACTTC,CASSLSAGGRDEQYF
TRBD1,14,TRBJ1-2,NA,TRBV30,TGTGCCTGGAGTAAATTACAGGGGAACTATGGCTACACCTTC,CAWSKLQGNYGYTF
NA,15,TRBJ1-1,NA,TRBV7-8,TGTGCCAGCAGCTTAGTTAGTACAGGGAACACTGAAGCTTTCTTT,CASSLVSTGNTEAFF
TRBD1,17,TRBJ2-6,NA,TRBV10-3,TGTGCCATCAGCGCGGGACAGGGAAGGGCTGGGGCCAACGTCCTGACTTTC,CAISAGQGRAGANVLTF
TRBD2,15,TRBJ2-1,few,TRBV5-5,TGTGCCAGCAGCTTGGGACTAGCAACCCACAATGAGCAGTTCTTC,CASSLGLATHNEQFF
TRBD1,13,TRBJ2-7,NA,TRBV10-1,TGCGCCAGCAGTCAGGGGGTCCTGTATGAGCAGTACTTC,CASSQGVLYEQYF
TRBD2,15,TRBJ2-1,NA,TRBV9,TGTGCCAGCAGCCCCGGGGGAGGGCCGGAAAATGAGCAGTTCTTC,CASSPGGGPENEQFF
TRBD1,15,TRBJ1-2,NA,TRBV5-1,TGCGCCAGCAGCTTCCGGGACAGGATTAACTATGGCTACACCTTC,CASSFRDRINYGYTF
NA,14,TRBJ2-3,NA,TRBV28,TGTGCCAGCAGTACATCCGGGGGCACAGATACGCAGTATTTT,CASSTSGGTDTQYF
NA,14,TRBJ2-7,many,TRBV28,TGTGCCAGCAGAACTCCCGGGGTCTCCTACGAGCAGTACTTC,CASRTPGVSYEQYF
NA,14,TRBJ1-2,NA,TRBV3-1/TRBV3-2,TGTGCCAGCAGCCAAGTAGGAGTAAACTATGGCTACACCTTC,CASSQVGVNYGYTF
NA,15,TRBJ1-5,NA,TRBV10-2,TGCGCCAGCAGTGAAACAGAGTATAGCAATCAGCCCCAGCATTTT,CASSETEYSNQPQHF
TRBD2,14,TRBJ2-3,NA,TRBV30,TGTGCCTGGAGGGGGAGGGTCGGCACAGATACGCAGTATTTT,CAWRGRVGTDTQYF
TRBD1,13,TRBJ2-7,NA,TRBV19,TGTGCCAGTACCTCGACAGGGATCTACGAGCAGTACTTC,CASTSTGIYEQYF
NA,13,TRBJ2-7,NA,TRBV6-4,TGTGCCAGCAGTGACTCGGGAGTCTACGAGCAGTACTTC,CASSDSGVYEQYF
NA,15,TRBJ1-1,NA,TRBV7-6,TGTGCCAGCAGCTTAGCATCTACAGGCCACACTGAAGCTTTCTTT,CASSLASTGHTEAFF
TRBD2,15,TRBJ2-7,NA,TRBV28,TGTGCCAGCAGTTCCCCGGTAGCGGGAGACGACGAGCAGTACTTC,CASSSPVAGDDEQYF
TRBD2,17,TRBJ2-4,NA,TRBV9,TGTGCCAGCAGCGTAGAACTAGCGGGAGGGCCCGAAAACATTCAGTACTTC,CASSVELAGGPENIQYF
TRBD1,14,TRBJ2-7,NA,TRBV27,TGTGCCAGCAGTGGGACAGGGGGTGACTACGAGCAGTACTTC,CASSGTGGDYEQYF